The text below deals with one T cell receptor beta chain. Its antigen is unidentified. These data originate in a study of T cell responses to AZD1222 COVID-19 vaccine. Study-level findings and limits: Clonal diversity may have been underestimated, and the donors were mostly white British, with more females than males. Samples come after the peak T cell response, not at day 14.

Assay used: immunoSEQ multiplex PCR; TCRdb lists only in-frame clones, some missing. The sample has some 170,000 clones; approximately 92% are singletons. From germline, CDR1 is SGHTA and CDR2 FQGNSA. Trimming stripped 3 bases from V and 4 bases from J, with 12 bases between. The CDR3 is made up of 14 amino acids. This clonotype was obtained from an adult who received the MenACWY meningococcal vaccine as a control. The chain carries TRBV7-2 and TRBJ1-1; D possibly corresponds to TRBD1 (6 bases). This sample comprised peripheral blood, obtained 28 days after the second dose of the MenACWY control vaccine. The chain's CDR3 is CASSLGGLGTEAFF. For the CDR3, the DNA is TGTGCCAGCAGCTTGGGGGGGCTGGGCACTGAAGCTTTCTTT.